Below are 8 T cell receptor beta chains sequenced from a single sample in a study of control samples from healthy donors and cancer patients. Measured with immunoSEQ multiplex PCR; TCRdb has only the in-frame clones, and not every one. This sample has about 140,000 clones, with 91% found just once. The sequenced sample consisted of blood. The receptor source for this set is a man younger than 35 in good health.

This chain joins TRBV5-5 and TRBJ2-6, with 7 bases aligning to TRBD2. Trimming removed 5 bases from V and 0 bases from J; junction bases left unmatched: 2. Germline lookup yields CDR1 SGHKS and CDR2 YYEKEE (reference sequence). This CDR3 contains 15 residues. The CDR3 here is CASRRGDSGANVLTF. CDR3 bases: TGTGCCAGCAGACGGGGGGACTCTGGGGCCAACGTCCTGACTTTC.

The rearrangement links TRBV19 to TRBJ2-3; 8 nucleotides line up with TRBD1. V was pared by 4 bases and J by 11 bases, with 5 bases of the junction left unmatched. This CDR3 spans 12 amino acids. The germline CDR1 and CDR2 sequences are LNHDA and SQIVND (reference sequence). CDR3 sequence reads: CASSRTGWGQYF. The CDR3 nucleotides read TGTGCCAGTAGTAGGACAGGGTGGGGGCAGTATTTT.

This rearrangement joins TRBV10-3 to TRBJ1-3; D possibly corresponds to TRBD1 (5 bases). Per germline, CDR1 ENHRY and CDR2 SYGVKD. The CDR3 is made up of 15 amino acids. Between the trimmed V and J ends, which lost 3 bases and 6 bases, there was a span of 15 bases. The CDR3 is CAISEADSNLNTIYF. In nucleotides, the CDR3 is TGTGCCATCAGTGAAGCAGACAGTAACCTAAACACCATATATTTT.

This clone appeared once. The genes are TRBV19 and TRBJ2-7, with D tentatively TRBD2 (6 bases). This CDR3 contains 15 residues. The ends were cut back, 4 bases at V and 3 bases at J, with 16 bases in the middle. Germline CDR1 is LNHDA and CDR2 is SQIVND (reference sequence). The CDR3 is CASSTGTARLYEQYF. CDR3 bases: TGTGCCAGTAGTACCGGGACTGCCAGACTCTACGAGCAGTACTTC.

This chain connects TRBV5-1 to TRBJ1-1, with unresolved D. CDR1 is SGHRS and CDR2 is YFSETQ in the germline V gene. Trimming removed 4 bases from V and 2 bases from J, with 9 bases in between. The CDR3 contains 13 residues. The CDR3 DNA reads TGCGCCAGCAGCCTGGGTTCTAACACTGAAGCTTTCTTT. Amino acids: CASSLGSNTEAFF.

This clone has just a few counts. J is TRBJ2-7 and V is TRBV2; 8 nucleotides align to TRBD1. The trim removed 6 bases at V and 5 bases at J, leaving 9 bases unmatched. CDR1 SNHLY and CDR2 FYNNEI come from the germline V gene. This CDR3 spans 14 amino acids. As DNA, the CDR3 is TGTGCCAGCAGGGACCCAGGGGGCGTGGACGAGCAGTACTTC. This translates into CASRDPGGVDEQYF.

The CDR3 spells CASSLSDGLTGELFF. Here the CDR3 DNA reads TGTGCCAGCAGTTTATCAGATGGTTTGACCGGGGAGCTGTTTTTT. The chain links TRBV27 to TRBJ2-2, with D unclear. Trimming cost V 0 bases and J 5 bases, with 10 bases left between them. CDR1 and CDR2 (germline): MNHEY, SMNVEV (reference sequence). This CDR3 spans 15 amino acids.

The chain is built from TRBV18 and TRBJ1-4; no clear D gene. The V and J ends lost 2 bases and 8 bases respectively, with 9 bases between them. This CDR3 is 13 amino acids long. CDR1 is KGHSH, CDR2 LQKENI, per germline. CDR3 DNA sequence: TGTGCCAGCTCACCAGGAGAAGGGGAAAAACTGTTTTTT. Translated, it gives CASSPGEGEKLFF.